The T cell receptor beta chain under discussion was sequenced for a study of shared clonotypes between healthy human individuals. The wider study: There were three CD4 naive, three CD4 memory, two CD8 naive and one CD8 memory plates per donor.

The run depth of the assay was deep. DNA at around 210 ng, tens of thousands of T cell genomes, went into sorted-subset replicate PCRs. Profiling relied on immunoSEQ multiplex PCR, and the TCRdb table lists in-frame clones only, not all of them. There are some 1,100,000 clones in the sample; around 78% occur only once, and more than 0.45% lies in the top ten. Details on this clone: The antigen is not known.

General study findings and limits: Generally, naive subsets came out with larger estimated richness than memory subsets.

The CDR3 loop spans 16 amino acids. CDR1 and CDR2 (germline): MDHEN, SYDVKM. With 6 bases clipped from V and 0 bases from J, the junction kept 11 bases outside the gene matches. This chain joins TRBV28 and TRBJ2-7, with 7 bases lining up with TRBD1. Sequenced input: memory CD4+ T cells from PBMCs. Subset: CD45RA-negative fraction. This clonotype was obtained from a man aged 18-30 years in good health. Some clones in this sample may be carry-over from other donors' samples. The CDR3 reads CASSLLDREASYEQYF. Written as DNA, the CDR3 is TGTGCCAGCAGCCTCCTCGACAGGGAAGCCTCCTACGAGCAGTACTTC.